Shown below are 30 T cell receptor beta chains from a single sample sequenced in a study of spatial heterogeneity in lung cancer. This sample's time point: sample taken at primary tumor resection. TCRdb re-derived calls from the 5' RACE reads in MiXCR, one entry per CDR3 protein. The profile shows around 92,000 distinct CDR3 sequences, 9.5% to 15% of them singletons. The specimen comprised PBMCs, sampled at surgery. The receptors here all came from a male donor with early-stage non-small cell lung cancer.

This sequence joins TRBV28 and TRBJ2-3; 7 bases align to TRBD2. The CDR3 length is 14 residues. Germline V gene sequence: CDR1 MDHEN, CDR2 SYDVKM. Germline trimming cut 7 bases from V and 4 bases from J; bases unmatched to any gene: 8. The CDR3 coding sequence is TGTGCCAGCAAACTTGGGGAGGGGTCAGATACGCAGTATTTT. The encoded protein is CASKLGEGSDTQYF.

In this sample, this clonotype turned up a few times. The V call is TRBV28, the J call TRBJ2-1, with D possibly TRBD2 on 6 matching bases. Trimming removed 5 bases at V and 9 bases at J, with 17 bases between. Germline V gene lookup returns CDR1 MDHEN and CDR2 SYDVKM. The CDR3 is made up of 14 amino acids. The CDR3 loop reads CASSPDGGFSEQFF. The CDR3 nucleotides are TGTGCCAGCAGTCCCGACGGGGGTTTCAGTGAGCAGTTCTTC.

A few counts support this clonotype. The CDR3, as DNA: TGCGCCAGCAGTGAGTCCACACCCACAGATACGCAGTATTTT. Amino acid sequence: CASSESTPTDTQYF. The chain carries TRBV10-1 and TRBJ2-3; D unclear. Trimming shortened V by 0 bases and J by 2 bases, and 6 bases separated the two germline ends. Germline CDR1 reads WNHNN; CDR2 reads SYGVQD (reference sequence). The CDR3 totals 14 residues.

The chain carries TRBV20-1 and TRBJ1-6; D is unresolved. There are 13 residues in the CDR3. V gave up 4 bases and J gave up 3 bases, with 7 bases separating them. Germline assignment: CDR1 DFQATT and CDR2 SNEGSKA (reference sequence). CDR3 in DNA: TGCAGTGCTATTCGGCTCTATAATTCACCCCTCCACTTT. Protein sequence: CSAIRLYNSPLHF.

The V call is TRBV7-9, the J call TRBJ1-2; the match to TRBD1 covers 7 bases. The CDR3 covers 14 residues. CDR1 is SEHNR and CDR2 is FQNEAQ in the germline V gene (reference sequence). V dropped 3 bases and J dropped 8; count of bases not matched to a gene: 9. Here the CDR3 reads CASSLAGTELGYTF. The CDR3 region has the DNA TGTGCCAGCAGCTTGGCCGGGACAGAACTCGGCTACACCTTC.

The table lists this clonotype with many counts. This chain uses TRBV6-2 or TRBV6-3 with TRBJ2-5; D call uncertain. CDR3 length equals 13 residues. Trimming pared 0 bases from V and 6 bases from J, leaving 8 bases between. Germline lookup yields CDR1 MNHEY and CDR2 SVGEGT. CDR3 DNA: TGTGCCAGCAGTTACTCGTCCCCACAGACCCAGTACTTC. It translates to CASSYSSPQTQYF.

V usage is TRBV6-2 or TRBV6-3 and J usage is TRBJ2-5; TRBD1 agrees at 10 bases. Germline V lookup: CDR1 MNHEY, CDR2 SVGEGT. The CDR3 is 14 residues long. V dropped 5 bases and J dropped 5; count of bases not matched to a gene: 5. CDR3 region: CASSTRTGGETQYF. The CDR3 DNA reads as TGTGCCAGCAGTACGAGGACAGGGGGGGAGACCCAGTACTTC.

At least ten counts were recorded for this clonotype. V gene TRBV7-3 combines with J gene TRBJ2-7; 10 positions agree with TRBD1. The CDR3 runs 14 residues. Trimming removed 5 bases from V and 2 bases from J; junction bases left unmatched: 3. CDR1 is SGHTA and CDR2 is FQGTGA in the germline V gene. CDR3 sequence (DNA): TGTGCCAGCAGCATCGACAGGGGGCCCTACGAGCAGTACTTC. It encodes CASSIDRGPYEQYF. Variable domain in full (rest from reference TRBV7-3 and TRBJ2-7): GAGVSQTPSNKVTEKGKYVELRCDPISGHTALYWYRQSLGQGPEFLIYFQGTGAADDSGLPNDRFFAVRPEGSVSTLKIQRTERGDSAVYLCASSIDRGPYEQYFGPGTRLTVT.

The sample holds many counts of this clonotype. V gene TRBV7-9 combines with J gene TRBJ2-1; TRBD1 matches at 8 bases. CDR3 length: 16 amino acids. The V and J ends lost 5 bases and 7 bases, in that order; junction bases with no gene match: 13. The V gene's germline CDR1 is SEHNR and CDR2 FQNEAQ (reference sequence). The CDR3 loop reads CASSQMYSRGRNEQFF. The CDR3 coding sequence is TGTGCCAGCAGCCAAATGTATTCCAGGGGGCGGAATGAGCAGTTCTTC.

The sample holds a few counts of this clonotype. V is TRBV4-2 and J is TRBJ2-5, with D maybe TRBD1 (5 bases). Trimming took 0 bases from V and 5 from J, leaving 13 bases between them. CDR1 LGHNA and CDR2 YNFKEQ come from the germline V gene. The CDR3 totals 15 residues. CDR3 DNA sequence: TGTGCCAGCAGCCAAGAGGGGCGGCGCTGGGAGACCCAGTACTTC. Its translation: CASSQEGRRWETQYF.

In regard to this clonotype: A junction end diverges from the germline sequence, so it may reflect a read error. The V call is TRBV30, the J call TRBJ2-4; the D gene is possibly TRBD2 (5 bases). Per the germline V gene, CDR1 is GTSNPN and CDR2 is SVGIG (reference sequence). This CDR3 comprises 13 residues. In nucleotides, the CDR3 is TGTGCCTTGAGTGTAACTAGTCAAAACATTCAGTACTTC. Its protein is CALSVTSQNIQYF.

This clonotype has just a few counts. This chain uses TRBV20-1 with TRBJ2-1; D perhaps matches TRBD2 (6 bases). The V gene lost 6 bases and the J gene lost 1 base, with 19 bases spanning the gap. There are 16 residues in the CDR3. The germline gives CDR1 DFQATT, CDR2 SNEGSKA (reference sequence). In DNA, the CDR3 is TGCAGTGCAGTCTTTCTGGGCGGGATTTCCTACAATGAGCAGTTCTTC. Protein: CSAVFLGGISYNEQFF.

V is TRBV10-3 and J is TRBJ1-6; no definite D call. Trimming removed 4 bases at V and 11 bases at J, with 12 bases between. The germline gives CDR1 ENHRY, CDR2 SYGVKD. The CDR3 sequence is 13 residues long. The CDR3 DNA sequence: TGTGCCATCAGTGCTTCGGGAGTTACACCCCTCCACTTT. As protein: CAISASGVTPLHF.

This clonotype has a count of ten or more. This chain joins TRBV7-2 and TRBJ2-1; maybe TRBD1 (5 bases). This CDR3 spans 17 amino acids. The V end was cut by 3 bases, the J end by 6 bases, with 21 bases between. Germline-derived CDR1 and CDR2 are SGHTA and FQGNSA. The CDR3 DNA reads TGTGCCAGCAGCTTGGGGCCGGGCGCCGGGCACCGCAATGAGCAGTTCTTC. It specifies CASSLGPGAGHRNEQFF.

In this sample, this clonotype turned up a few times. The rearrangement joins TRBV24-1 to TRBJ2-1; tentatively, D is TRBD2 (6 bases). V gave up 5 bases and J gave up 0 bases, with 16 bases separating them. CDR1 and CDR2 (germline): KGHDR, SFDVKD. This CDR3 comprises 17 residues. CDR3 loop: CATSGARASDSYNEQFF. CDR3 nucleotide sequence: TGTGCCACCAGTGGGGCCAGGGCTAGCGACTCCTACAATGAGCAGTTCTTC.

This clonotype was detected a few times. The V call is TRBV11-2, the J call TRBJ2-1, with D possibly matching TRBD2 (6 bases). The V gene lost 0 bases and the J gene lost 4 bases, with 16 bases spanning the gap. CDR1 is SGHAT, CDR2 FQNNGV, per germline. The CDR3 covers 17 residues. The CDR3 sequence: CASSLDWEARGYNEQFF. In nucleotides, the CDR3 is TGTGCCAGCAGCTTAGATTGGGAAGCTCGGGGGTACAATGAGCAGTTCTTC.

The V and J genes are TRBV12-3 or TRBV12-4 and TRBJ1-1; D uncertain. The CDR3 is 12 amino acids. V lost 3 bases, J lost 2 bases, and 4 bases lay in between. The CDR3: CASSLSNTEAFF. In DNA form, the CDR3 reads TGTGCCAGCAGTTTGTCAAACACTGAAGCTTTCTTT.

The chain recombines TRBV5-1 with TRBJ2-1; D gene uncertain. The CDR3 length is 16 residues. Germline values: CDR1 SGHRS, CDR2 YFSETQ. The V end lost 0 bases, the J end lost 0 bases, and 10 bases lay between the germline ends. CDR3 residues: CASSLETLSSYNEQFF. CDR3 DNA: TGCGCCAGCAGCTTGGAAACCCTAAGCTCCTACAATGAGCAGTTCTTC.

This clonotype was found a few times. This chain uses TRBV18 with TRBJ1-3, with unresolved D. Germline loops: CDR1 KGHSH, CDR2 LQKENI. Trimming pared 1 base from V and 0 bases from J, leaving 4 bases between. This CDR3 is built from 14 residues. The CDR3 DNA sequence: TGTGCCAGCTCACCACGGAACTCTGGAAACACCATATATTTT. Its protein is CASSPRNSGNTIYF.

In its sample, this clonotype was seen many times. J is TRBJ2-3 and V is TRBV28, with 7 bases lining up with TRBD1. V was pared by 6 bases and J by 1 base, with 4 bases of the junction left unmatched. The CDR3 contains 14 residues. Germline V gene data show CDR1 as MDHEN and CDR2 as SYDVKM. In DNA form, the CDR3 reads TGTGCCAGCAGCTCAGGACAGGGCACAGATACGCAGTATTTT. Residues: CASSSGQGTDTQYF.

This clonotype was seen once. Since a much larger clone is just one base distant, this may be a read error. The CDR3 does not end in the conserved phenylalanine or tryptophan, so this is likely a read error. It is unclear where the CDR3 begins or ends on the DNA, so no DNA is shown, and the CDR3 is as TCRdb lists it. This chain joins TRBV21-1 and TRBJ2-7. TRBV21-1 is marked as a pseudogene. The CDR3 sequence runs 10 residues, both termini included. CDR3 protein: CARVNAAQYL.

This clonotype has only a few counts. CDR3: CASSYSSGMNNSPLHF. The CDR3 DNA sequence: TGTGCCAGCAGTTACTCGTCAGGGATGAACAATTCACCCCTCCACTTT. V gene TRBV6-2 or TRBV6-3 combines with J gene TRBJ1-6; a weak D match, TRBD1 (5 bases). Germline lookup yields CDR1 MNHEY and CDR2 SVGEGT. The CDR3 contains 16 residues. With 0 bases removed from V and 7 bases from J, the gap between germline ends came to 13 bases.

The table lists this clonotype with a few counts. V gene TRBV6-2 or TRBV6-3 combines with J gene TRBJ2-3; 11 nucleotides match TRBD2. Trimming took 2 bases from V and 8 from J; bases not matched to a gene: 12. This CDR3 is 17 amino acids long. From germline, CDR1 is MNHEY and CDR2 SVGEGT. The CDR3 DNA reads as TGTGCCAGCAGTTACCACGGTACTAGCGGGGGCGGTGGTACGCAGTATTTT. This encodes CASSYHGTSGGGGTQYF.

There are a few counts of this clonotype. V and J are TRBV28 and TRBJ1-3; 8 positions match TRBD1. There are 14 residues in the CDR3. J lost 1 base, V lost 8 bases, and 4 bases had no gene match. Germline CDR1 MDHEN, CDR2 SYDVKM. The CDR3 loop reads CASLRGPSGNTIYF. CDR3 DNA sequence: TGTGCCAGCCTCAGGGGGCCATCTGGAAACACCATATATTTT. Using reference TRBV28 and TRBJ1-3 for the parts outside the CDR3, the full variable domain is DVKVTQSSRYLVKRTGEKVFLECVQDMDHENMFWYRQDPGLGLRLIYFSYDVKMKEKGDIPEGYSVSREKKERFSLILESASTNQTSMYLCASLRGPSGNTIYFGEGSWLTVV.

This clonotype showed up just a few times. The gene calls are TRBV6-5 and TRBJ2-7; D not resolved. Germline-derived CDR1 and CDR2 are MNHEY and SVGAGI. This CDR3 contains 12 residues. V was trimmed by 4 bases and J by 9 bases, leaving 13 bases between them. CDR3 region: CASSSQLAGQYF. The DNA of the CDR3 is TGTGCCAGCAGTTCCCAGTTGGCCGGGCAGTACTTC.

This clonotype was seen ten or more times. The chain links TRBV7-3 to TRBJ2-2; D is perhaps TRBD1 or TRBD2 (5 bases each). CDR1 is SGHTA and CDR2 is FQGTGA in the germline V gene. The CDR3 contains 16 residues. V was cut by 5 bases and J by 0 bases, with 13 bases left in between. CDR3 nucleotide sequence: TGTGCCAGCAGCCCATTTGGGGGAACGAACACCGGGGAGCTGTTTTTT. Its translation: CASSPFGGTNTGELFF.

The J gene is TRBJ2-7, the V gene TRBV28, with D possibly being TRBD2 (7 bases). V gave up 4 bases and J gave up 0 bases, with 16 bases separating them. CDR3 length: 16 residues. CDR1 MDHEN and CDR2 SYDVKM come from the germline V gene. The CDR3 region has the DNA TGTGCCAGCAGTTCTCCCGGGGGGCTAAGCTCCTACGAGCAGTACTTC. The encoded protein is CASSSPGGLSSYEQYF.

This clonotype has a handful of counts. This rearrangement joins TRBV9 to TRBJ1-4; no definite D call. Germline CDR1 and CDR2: SGDLS and YYNGEE. The V end was cut by 4 bases, the J end by 6 bases, with 16 bases between. This CDR3 is built from 15 residues. The CDR3 sequence: CASSPRAGGDEKLFF. In DNA form, the CDR3 reads TGTGCCAGCAGCCCCAGAGCGGGCGGGGATGAAAAACTGTTTTTT.

The rearrangement links TRBV7-2 to TRBJ1-4; no clear D gene. From germline, CDR1 is SGHTA and CDR2 FQGNSA. Trimming took off 1 base at V and 7 bases at J, with 7 bases between the two ends. The CDR3 is 13 residues long. The CDR3 nucleotides are TGTGCCAGCAGCTTAGTCCCAGGTGAAAAACTGTTTTTT. Translation: CASSLVPGEKLFF.

This clonotype has more than one count but fewer than ten. The gene calls are TRBV20-1 and TRBJ2-6, with D unresolved. V was pared by 3 bases and J by 0 bases, with 6 bases between. The CDR3 sequence is 14 residues long. Germline assignment: CDR1 DFQATT and CDR2 SNEGSKA (reference sequence). This chain's CDR3 is CSASQVSGANVLTF. The CDR3 DNA sequence: TGCAGTGCTAGTCAGGTCTCTGGGGCCAACGTCCTGACTTTC.